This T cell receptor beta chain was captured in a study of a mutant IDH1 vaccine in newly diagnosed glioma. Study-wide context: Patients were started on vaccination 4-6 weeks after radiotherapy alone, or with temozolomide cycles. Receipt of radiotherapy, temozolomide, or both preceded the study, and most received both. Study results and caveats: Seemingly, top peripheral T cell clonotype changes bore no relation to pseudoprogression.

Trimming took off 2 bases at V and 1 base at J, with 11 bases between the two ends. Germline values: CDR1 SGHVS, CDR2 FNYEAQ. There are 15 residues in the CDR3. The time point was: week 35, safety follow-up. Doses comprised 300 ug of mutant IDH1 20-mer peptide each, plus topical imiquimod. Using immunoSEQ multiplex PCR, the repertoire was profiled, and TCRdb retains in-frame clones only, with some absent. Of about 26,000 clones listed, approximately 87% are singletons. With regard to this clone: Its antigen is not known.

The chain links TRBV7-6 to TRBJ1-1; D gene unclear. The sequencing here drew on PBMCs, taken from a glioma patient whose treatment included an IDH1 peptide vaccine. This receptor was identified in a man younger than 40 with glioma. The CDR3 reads CASSLHRNRNTEAFF. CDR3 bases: TGTGCCAGCAGCTTACACAGAAACCGGAACACTGAAGCTTTCTTT.